The T cell receptor (beta chain) described here comes from a study of CD8 T cells in ankylosing spondylitis. General study points: A number of the motif variants had already been described in reactive arthritis synovial fluid and blood. A motif in TCR beta, a set of about 8 highly homologous variants, appeared characteristic of ankylosing spondylitis blood. Significant enrichment of disease-linked clones was reportedly seen in matched ankylosing spondylitis synovial fluid. In peripheral blood, disease-linked CD8+ clones occurred at relatively low frequencies.

V lost 2 bases and J lost 5; bases outside the gene matches: 5. The germline V gene encodes CDR1 SNHLY and CDR2 FYNNEI. The CDR3 loop spans 15 amino acids. This clonotype was seen only a few times. Its antigen is not known. 5'-RACE, quantitative and with molecular barcodes, yielded the TCR beta libraries. MiXCR, run by TCRdb on the 5' RACE reads, gives a single entry per CDR3 protein. The data hold 450,000 or so distinct CDR3 sequences, with roughly 26% observed a single time. The chain couples TRBV2 to TRBJ2-5; TRBD2 aligns across 10 bases. The clonotype originates from a male donor with ankylosing spondylitis. Source material: blood, either unsorted or a sorted T cell fraction (not recorded which). CDR3 sequence (DNA): TGTGCCAGCAGTGAACTCGGACTAGCGGAGGAGACCCAGTACTTC. Protein sequence: CASSELGLAEETQYF.